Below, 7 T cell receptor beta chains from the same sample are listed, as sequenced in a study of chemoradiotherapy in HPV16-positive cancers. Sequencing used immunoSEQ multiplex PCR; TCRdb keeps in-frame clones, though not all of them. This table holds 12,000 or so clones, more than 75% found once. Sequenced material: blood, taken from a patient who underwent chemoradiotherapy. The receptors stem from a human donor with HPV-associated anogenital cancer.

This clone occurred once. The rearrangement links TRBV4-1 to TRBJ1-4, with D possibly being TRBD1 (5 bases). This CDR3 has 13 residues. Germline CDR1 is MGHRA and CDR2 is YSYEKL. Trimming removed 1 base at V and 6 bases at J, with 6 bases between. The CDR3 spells CASSQAGHEKLFF. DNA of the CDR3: TGCGCCAGCAGCCAAGCAGGGCATGAAAAACTGTTTTTT.

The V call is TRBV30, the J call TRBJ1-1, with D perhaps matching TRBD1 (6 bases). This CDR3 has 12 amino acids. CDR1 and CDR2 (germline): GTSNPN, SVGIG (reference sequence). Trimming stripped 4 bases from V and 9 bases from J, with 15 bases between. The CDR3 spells CAWTPTGFKAFF. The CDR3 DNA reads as TGTGCCTGGACTCCCACAGGGTTTAAAGCTTTCTTT.

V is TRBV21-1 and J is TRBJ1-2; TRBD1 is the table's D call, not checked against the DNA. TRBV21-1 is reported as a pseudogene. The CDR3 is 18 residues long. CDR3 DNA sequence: TGTGCCAGCAGCAAAGTGGTGATGAGGGACAGGACTAACTATGGCTACACCTTC. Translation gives CASSKVVMRDRTNYGYTF.

CDR3 sequence: CASSIGWGTGAGANVLTF. The CDR3 DNA is TGTGCCAGTAGTATAGGTTGGGGAACAGGGGCTGGGGCCAACGTCCTGACTTTC. This chain joins TRBV19 and TRBJ2-6, with 7 nucleotides matching TRBD1. CDR1 and CDR2 (germline): LNHDA, SQIVND (reference sequence). V lost 1 base and J lost 2; bases outside the gene matches: 8. CDR3 length: 18 amino acids.

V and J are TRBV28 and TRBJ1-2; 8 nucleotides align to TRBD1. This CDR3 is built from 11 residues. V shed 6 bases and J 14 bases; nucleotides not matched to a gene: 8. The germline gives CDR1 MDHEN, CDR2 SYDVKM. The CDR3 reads CASSPARGRTF. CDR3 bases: TGTGCCAGCAGCCCGGCCAGGGGGCGAACCTTC.

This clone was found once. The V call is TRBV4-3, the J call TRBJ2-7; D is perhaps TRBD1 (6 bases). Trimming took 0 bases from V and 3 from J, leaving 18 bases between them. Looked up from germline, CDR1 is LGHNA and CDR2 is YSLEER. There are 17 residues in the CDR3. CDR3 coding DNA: TGCGCCAGCAGCCAAGAAGCCCTTGTACAGGGTAGCTACGAGCAGTACTTC. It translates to CASSQEALVQGSYEQYF.

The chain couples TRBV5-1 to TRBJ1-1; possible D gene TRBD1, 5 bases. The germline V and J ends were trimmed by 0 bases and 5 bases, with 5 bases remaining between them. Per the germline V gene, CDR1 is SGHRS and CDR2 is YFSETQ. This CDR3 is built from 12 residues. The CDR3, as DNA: TGCGCCAGCAGCTTGGACAGGACTGAAGCTTTCTTT. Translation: CASSLDRTEAFF.